This entry lists 14 T cell receptor beta chains sequenced from one sample in a study of CD8 T cells in ankylosing spondylitis. Overall study findings and caveats: Eight highly homologous variants made up a TCR beta motif, and this motif appeared characteristic of ankylosing spondylitis blood.

Their recognized antigens are unknown. TCRdb re-called the 5' RACE reads through MiXCR, storing one row per CDR3 protein. The sample has 700,000 or so distinct CDR3 sequences; 15% to 20% are singletons. The source material was blood, either unsorted or a sorted T cell fraction (not recorded which). All receptors derive from a male donor with ankylosing spondylitis.

This chain uses TRBV20-1 with TRBJ2-3; D assignment may be TRBD1 or TRBD2 (6 bases each). Germline V CDR1 and CDR2: DFQATT, SNEGSKA (reference sequence). The CDR3 spans 14 residues. Trimming took off 5 bases at V and 2 bases at J, with 14 bases between the two ends. CDR3 bases: TGCAGTGCTCATAGGGGGGTGGCCACAGATACGCAGTATTTT. This translates into CSAHRGVATDTQYF.

The CDR3 DNA reads as TGTGCCAGCGGTCACAGGGAATACGAGCAGTACTTC. Amino acids: CASGHREYEQYF. The chain combines TRBV11-2 with TRBJ2-7; TRBD1 is a possible D gene (6 bases). V gave up 8 bases and J gave up 4 bases, with 12 bases separating them. The CDR3 contains 12 residues. The germline CDR1 and CDR2 sequences are SGHAT and FQNNGV.

This clonotype occurred many times. V and J are TRBV7-9 and TRBJ1-5; 7 bases align to TRBD1. V shed 4 bases and J 5 bases; nucleotides not matched to a gene: 8. Germline loops: CDR1 SEHNR, CDR2 FQNEAQ (reference sequence). The CDR3 is 15 amino acids. In nucleotides, the CDR3 is TGTGCCAGCAGCTCCGACAGGGTCGCCCATCAGCCCCAGCATTTT. This encodes CASSSDRVAHQPQHF.

The V call is TRBV7-9, the J call TRBJ2-1, with D possibly called TRBD1 or TRBD2 (5 bases each). Looked up from germline, CDR1 is SEHNR and CDR2 is FQNEAQ (reference sequence). The CDR3 runs to 15 residues. Trimming took 5 bases from V and 4 from J, leaving 15 bases between them. The CDR3 here is CASSPGPPPYNEQFF. CDR3 nucleotide sequence: TGTGCCAGCAGCCCGGGACCGCCCCCTTACAATGAGCAGTTCTTC.

This clonotype showed up just a few times. The chain links TRBV20-1 to TRBJ2-7; 7 bases agree with TRBD1. Germline CDR1 reads DFQATT; CDR2 reads SNEGSKA (reference sequence). J lost 2 bases, V lost 6 bases, and 7 bases had no gene match. The CDR3 covers 13 residues. The CDR3 region is CSAPRQGAYEQYF. The CDR3 coding sequence is TGCAGTGCGCCCCGGCAGGGGGCCTACGAGCAGTACTTC.

The J gene is TRBJ1-1, the V gene TRBV29-1; tentatively, D is TRBD1 (6 bases). This CDR3 contains 14 residues. V was shortened by 2 bases and J by 5 bases, with 15 bases between the two germline ends. Per germline, CDR1 SQVTM and CDR2 ANQGSEA. The CDR3 region has the DNA TGCAGCGTTGAAATTAAGGGGGTAGGTACTGAAGCTTTCTTT. It yields the protein CSVEIKGVGTEAFF.

The chain combines TRBV18 with TRBJ2-2, with TRBD2 identical over 7 bases. The CDR3 contains 13 residues. Germline lookup yields CDR1 KGHSH and CDR2 LQKENI. Germline trimming cut 3 bases from V and 7 bases from J; bases unmatched to any gene: 2. In DNA, the CDR3 is TGTGCCAGCTCACCTCGGGAGGACGGGGAGCTGTTTTTT. Translated: CASSPREDGELFF.

J is TRBJ1-1 and V is TRBV3-1; D is uncertain. Germline-derived CDR1 and CDR2 are LGHDT and YNNKEL (reference sequence). Trimming shortened V by 2 bases and J by 3 bases, and 16 bases separated the two germline ends. CDR3 length: 16 amino acids. CDR3 loop: CASSQLPGGDYTEAFF. The CDR3 DNA follows: TGTGCCAGCAGCCAACTCCCGGGTGGAGACTACACTGAAGCTTTCTTT.

The V and J genes are TRBV29-1 and TRBJ2-3, with 8 bases identical to TRBD2. CDR3 size: 13 residues. CDR1 and CDR2 from the germline V gene are SQVTM and ANQGSEA. Unmatched junction bases numbered 3, after V lost 4 bases and J lost 3 bases. CDR3 in amino acids: CSVVSSGTDTQYF. For the CDR3, the DNA is TGCAGCGTTGTATCTAGCGGGACAGATACGCAGTATTTT.

The V gene is TRBV4-1, the J gene TRBJ2-7; perhaps D is TRBD1 or TRBD2 (5 bases each). The V gene's germline CDR1 is MGHRA and CDR2 YSYEKL. The CDR3 runs to 14 residues. The V end lost 5 bases, the J end lost 5 bases, and 16 bases lay between the germline ends. The CDR3 reads CASSSPGPPNEQYF. The CDR3 DNA sequence: TGCGCCAGCAGCTCGCCGGGACCCCCCAACGAGCAGTACTTC.

V gene TRBV20-1 combines with J gene TRBJ2-7, with D perhaps TRBD1 (6 bases). V lost 1 base and J lost 0, with 10 bases in between. Germline CDR1 reads DFQATT; CDR2 reads SNEGSKA (reference sequence). CDR3 length: 14 residues. The CDR3 reads CSARGTANSYEQYF. CDR3 coding DNA: TGCAGTGCTAGAGGGACAGCCAACTCCTACGAGCAGTACTTC.

This sequence joins TRBV20-1 and TRBJ2-7, with D perhaps TRBD1 or TRBD2 (5 bases each). The germline V gene has CDR1 DFQATT and CDR2 SNEGSKA (reference sequence). CDR3 size: 14 residues. Trimming pared 7 bases from V and 4 bases from J, leaving 20 bases between. CDR3 loop: CSGAGTQRSYEQYF. DNA of the CDR3: TGCAGTGGCGCCGGGACCCAAAGATCTTACGAGCAGTACTTC.

This clonotype was seen more than once but under ten times. This rearrangement joins TRBV29-1 to TRBJ1-5, with D possibly matching TRBD1 (5 bases). Trimming took off 6 bases at V and 1 base at J, with 13 bases between the two ends. Germline CDR1 is SQVTM and CDR2 is ANQGSEA. This CDR3 has 14 residues. This CDR3 is CSVAQGTSNQPQHF. As DNA, the CDR3 is TGCAGCGTCGCGCAAGGGACGAGCAATCAGCCCCAGCATTTT.

J is TRBJ2-7 and V is TRBV4-3; 10 bases are shared with TRBD2. J gave up 6 bases and V 0 bases, and 5 bases lay outside the gene matches. The CDR3 loop spans 15 amino acids. Per germline, CDR1 LGHNA and CDR2 YSLEER. The CDR3 here is CASSQEGTSVSEQYF. The CDR3 bases are TGCGCCAGCAGCCAAGAGGGGACTAGCGTAAGCGAGCAGTACTTC.